The source of this TCR beta chain is a study of blood T cell repertoires in COVID-19 (dated by TCRdb to 2019 to 2021). About the investigation overall: Samples from collaborators originated in the United States, Italy and Spain and spanned both the acute and convalescent phases of COVID-19. The prospective study material was composed of cDNA or gDNA derived from T cells, B-cell-depleted T cells, or PBMCs. A de-identified subject ID, COVID-19 status, age in years and sex were almost always included in the sample metadata. Where available, HLA class I and class II types were obtained from metadata supplied by the sample provider rather than from assay-based typing. A freely available public database, intended as a resource for researchers studying the immune response to SARS-CoV-2, is where the repertoires were released. The samples were drawn from two sources: the first 160 participants of the ongoing ImmuneRACE study, and 950 to 1,500 subjects contributed by 6 global collaborators. Subjects who had been exposed to COVID-19, were actively infected with it, or had recovered from it provided the deeply sampled blood TCRbeta repertoires that made up the dataset.

TCRbeta CDR3 regions were amplified from genomic DNA using the immunoSEQ Assay, a bias-controlled multiplex PCR. In the authors' own workflow: Within the assay, amplification of reference gene primers was used to estimate how many nucleated cells each sample contained. Sequence reads were collapsed and filtered to measure the absolute abundance of every unique TCRbeta CDR3 rearrangement. For each sample, productive Simpson clonality was calculated as the square root of Simpson's diversity index over productive rearrangements. What TCRdb holds here is the immuneACCESS table cut down to in-frame rearrangements. Part of the clones is not present; checked against another copy, under half of the missing clones reflect an unresolved V gene, and the others are unexplained. V and J calls plus clone size are reproduced from that table; the DNA served to infer D and trimming. Across this sample there are about 210,000 clones, with 65% to 85% seen only once. Roughly 8% of the sample goes to the ten largest clones.

Comments on this clone: Its antigen is not yet known. Base qualities are missing; no much larger clone stands one base away.

Findings and caveats that apply to the study as a whole: How much clinical and demographic metadata was included differed by source and by participant, and the metadata was provided uncurated.

The CDR3 measures 14 amino acids from cysteine to phenylalanine. Only CDR3 DNA is held: 42 bases, read in frame from base 1. Trimming takes 7 bases off V and 2 bases off J; junction bases not matched to a gene: 4. CDR1 and CDR2 were assigned from the germline V gene as MNHEY and SVGAGI. Whole blood was collected in K2EDTA tubes by collaborating institutions according to the institutions' own protocols. Collaborator samples were shipped for TCRbeta analysis as frozen whole blood, isolated PBMCs, or DNA extracted from either sample type. The sequenced material came from peripheral blood. The rearrangement combines TRBV6-5 with TRBJ1-5; 8 junctional bases match TRBD1. The source is a woman in her forties or fifties with acute or convalescent COVID-19. The CDR3 region reads CASTATGGNQPQHF. The DNA reads TGTGCCAGCACTGCGACAGGGGGCAATCAGCCCCAGCATTTT.